This TCR beta chain was identified in a study of T cells in Graves' hyperthyroidism and ophthalmopathy. With respect to this clonotype: The antigen remains undetermined.

The TCR beta CDR3 regions underwent amplification using RNA transcripts as the source. The HTBI primer set was used in a first-round RT-PCR of the TCR CDR3. MiXCR was run by TCRdb on the multiplex PCR reads, yielding one entry per CDR3 protein. Among roughly 100,000 distinct CDR3 sequences listed, approximately 48% were seen once. General study points: Blood samples included most of the expanded thyroid clonotypes exceeding 0.001. Ophthalmopathy, which appeared later, was predicted by the model a median around 6 months before onset.

This receptor was obtained from a man aged 40-49 years with Graves' hyperthyroidism. The material sequenced was blood.

The CDR3 DNA sequence: TGTGCCAGCAGCTTACGGGGGACAGGGGGATACGAGCAGTACTTC. Its protein product is CASSLRGTGGYEQYF. The gene calls are TRBV19 and TRBJ2-7, with 11 bases lining up with TRBD1. The CDR3 consists of 15 residues. The V segment lost 9 bases and the J segment 4 bases; nucleotides outside the gene matches: 11. Germline assignment: CDR1 LNHDA and CDR2 SQIVND (reference sequence).